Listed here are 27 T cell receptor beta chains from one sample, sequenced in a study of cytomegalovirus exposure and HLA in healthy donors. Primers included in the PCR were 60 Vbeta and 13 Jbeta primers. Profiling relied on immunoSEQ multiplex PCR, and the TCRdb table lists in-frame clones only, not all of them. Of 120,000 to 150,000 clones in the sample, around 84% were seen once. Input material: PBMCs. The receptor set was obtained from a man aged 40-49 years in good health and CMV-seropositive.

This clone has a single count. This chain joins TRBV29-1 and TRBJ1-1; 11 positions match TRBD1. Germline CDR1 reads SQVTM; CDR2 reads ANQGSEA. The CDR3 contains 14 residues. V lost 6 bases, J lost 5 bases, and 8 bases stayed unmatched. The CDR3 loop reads CSVDGQGASTEAFF. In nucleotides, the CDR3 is TGCAGCGTGGATGGACAGGGGGCGTCGACTGAAGCTTTCTTT.

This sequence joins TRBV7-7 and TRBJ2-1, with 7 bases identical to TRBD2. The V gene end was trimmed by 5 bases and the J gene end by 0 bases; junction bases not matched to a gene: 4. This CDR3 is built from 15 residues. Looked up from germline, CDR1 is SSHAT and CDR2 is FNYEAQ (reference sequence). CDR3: CASSRLAASYNEQFF. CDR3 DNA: TGTGCCAGCAGCCGCCTAGCGGCCTCCTACAATGAGCAGTTCTTC.

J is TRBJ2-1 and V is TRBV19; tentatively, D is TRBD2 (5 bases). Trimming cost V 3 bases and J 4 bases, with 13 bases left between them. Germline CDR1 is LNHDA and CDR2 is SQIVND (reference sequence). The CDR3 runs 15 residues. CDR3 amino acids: CASSMSGRKYNEQFF. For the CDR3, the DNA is TGTGCCAGTAGTATGAGCGGACGGAAATACAATGAGCAGTTCTTC.

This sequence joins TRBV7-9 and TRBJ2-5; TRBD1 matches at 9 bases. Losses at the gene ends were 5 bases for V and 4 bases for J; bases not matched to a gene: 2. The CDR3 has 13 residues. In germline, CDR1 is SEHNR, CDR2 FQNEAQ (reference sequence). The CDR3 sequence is CASSRGQGETQYF. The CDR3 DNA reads TGTGCCAGCAGCCGGGGACAGGGAGAGACCCAGTACTTC.

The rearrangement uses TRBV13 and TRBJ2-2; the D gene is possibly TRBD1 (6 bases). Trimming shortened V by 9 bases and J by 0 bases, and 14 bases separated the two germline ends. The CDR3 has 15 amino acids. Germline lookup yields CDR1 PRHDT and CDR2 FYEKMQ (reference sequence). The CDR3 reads CASQRPGANTGELFF. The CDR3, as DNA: TGTGCCAGTCAACGCCCAGGGGCGAACACCGGGGAGCTGTTTTTT.

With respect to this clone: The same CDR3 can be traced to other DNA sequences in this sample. The CDR3 bases are TGCGCCAGCAGGGATCATCGGACAGCCGCGACCTCCTACGAGCAGTACTTC. It specifies CASRDHRTAATSYEQYF. The chain couples TRBV10-2 to TRBJ2-7; D may be TRBD1 (6 bases). The CDR3 spans 17 residues. The ends were cut back, 6 bases at V and 0 bases at J, with 21 bases in the middle. CDR1 WSHSY and CDR2 SAAADI come from the germline V gene.

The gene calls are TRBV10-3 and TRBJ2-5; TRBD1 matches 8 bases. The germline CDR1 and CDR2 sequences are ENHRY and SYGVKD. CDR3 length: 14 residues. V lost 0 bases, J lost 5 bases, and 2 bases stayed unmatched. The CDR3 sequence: CAISESQGAETQYF. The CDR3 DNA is TGTGCCATCAGTGAGTCCCAGGGGGCTGAGACCCAGTACTTC.

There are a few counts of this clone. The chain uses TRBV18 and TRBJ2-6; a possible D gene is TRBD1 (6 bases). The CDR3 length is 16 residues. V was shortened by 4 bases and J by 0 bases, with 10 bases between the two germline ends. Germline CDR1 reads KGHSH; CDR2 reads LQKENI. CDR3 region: CASSLTGSSGANVLTF. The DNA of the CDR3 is TGTGCCAGCTCACTCACAGGGAGCTCTGGGGCCAACGTCCTGACTTTC.

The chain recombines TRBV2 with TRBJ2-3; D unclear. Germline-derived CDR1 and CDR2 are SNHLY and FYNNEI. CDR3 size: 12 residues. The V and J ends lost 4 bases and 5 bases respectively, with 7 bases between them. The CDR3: CASSVVGDTQYF. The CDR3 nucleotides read TGTGCCAGCAGTGTGGTCGGAGATACGCAGTATTTT.

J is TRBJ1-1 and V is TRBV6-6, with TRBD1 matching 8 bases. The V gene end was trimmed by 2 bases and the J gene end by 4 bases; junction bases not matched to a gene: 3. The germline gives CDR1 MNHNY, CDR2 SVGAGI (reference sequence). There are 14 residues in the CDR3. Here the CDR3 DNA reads TGTGCCAGCAGTTACGTTACAGGGGGCACTGAAGCTTTCTTT. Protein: CASSYVTGGTEAFF.

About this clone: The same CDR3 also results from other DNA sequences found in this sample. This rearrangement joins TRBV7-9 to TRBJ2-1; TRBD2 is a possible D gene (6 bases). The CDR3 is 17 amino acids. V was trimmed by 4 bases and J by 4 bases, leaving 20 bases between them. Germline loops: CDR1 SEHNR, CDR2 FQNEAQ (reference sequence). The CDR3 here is CASSSKPRETSYNEQFF. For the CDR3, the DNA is TGTGCCAGCAGCTCAAAACCCCGGGAGACCAGTTACAATGAGCAGTTCTTC.

CDR3 bases: TGTGCCAGTAGTATGGGCGGGAGCTCCTACAATGAGCAGTTCTTC. It translates to CASSMGGSSYNEQFF. The chain carries TRBV19 and TRBJ2-1; 7 bases map to TRBD2. Losses at the gene ends were 3 bases for V and 0 bases for J; bases not matched to a gene: 2. This CDR3 comprises 15 residues. Germline V gene data show CDR1 as LNHDA and CDR2 as SQIVND (reference sequence).

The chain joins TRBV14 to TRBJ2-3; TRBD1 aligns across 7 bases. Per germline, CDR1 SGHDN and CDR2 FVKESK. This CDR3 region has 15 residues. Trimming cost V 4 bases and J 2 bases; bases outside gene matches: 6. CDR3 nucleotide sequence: TGTGCCAGCAGCCCCCGGACAGGACTCACAGATACGCAGTATTTT. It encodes CASSPRTGLTDTQYF.

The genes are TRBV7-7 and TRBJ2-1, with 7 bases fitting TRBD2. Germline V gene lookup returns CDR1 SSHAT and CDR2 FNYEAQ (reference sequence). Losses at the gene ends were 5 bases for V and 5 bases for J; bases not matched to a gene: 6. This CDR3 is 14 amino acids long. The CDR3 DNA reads TGTGCCAGCAGCCCCTGGGGACTAAACAATGAGCAGTTCTTC. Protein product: CASSPWGLNNEQFF.

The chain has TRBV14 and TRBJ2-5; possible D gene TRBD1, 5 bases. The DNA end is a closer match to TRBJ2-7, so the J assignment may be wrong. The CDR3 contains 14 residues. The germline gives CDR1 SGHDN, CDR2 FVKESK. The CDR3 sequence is CASSQAGWGYEQYF. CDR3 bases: TGTGCCAGCAGCCAGGCAGGGTGGGGATACGAGCAGTACTTC.

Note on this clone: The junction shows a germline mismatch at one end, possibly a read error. The CDR3 bases are TGTACCAGCAGCCAGGGGACAGGGCCGGGTGGCAATCAGCCCCAGCATTTT. Residues: CTSSQGTGPGGNQPQHF. The rearrangement links TRBV7-9 to TRBJ1-5; 9 bases line up with TRBD1. CDR3 length: 17 residues. The V gene's germline CDR1 is SEHNR and CDR2 FQNEAQ (reference sequence).

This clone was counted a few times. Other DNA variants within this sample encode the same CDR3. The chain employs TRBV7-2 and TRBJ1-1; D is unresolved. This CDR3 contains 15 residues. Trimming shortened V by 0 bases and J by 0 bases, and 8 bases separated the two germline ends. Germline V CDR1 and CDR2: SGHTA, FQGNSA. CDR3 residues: CASSLAAGLNTEAFF. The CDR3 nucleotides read TGTGCCAGCAGCTTAGCGGCAGGATTGAACACTGAAGCTTTCTTT.

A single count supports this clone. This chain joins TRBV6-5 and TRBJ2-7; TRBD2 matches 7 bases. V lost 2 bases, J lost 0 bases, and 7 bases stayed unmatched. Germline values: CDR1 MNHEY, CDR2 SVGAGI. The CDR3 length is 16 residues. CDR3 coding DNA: TGTGCCAGCAGTTACGCGAGCGGGATGAGCTCCTACGAGCAGTACTTC. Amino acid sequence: CASSYASGMSSYEQYF.

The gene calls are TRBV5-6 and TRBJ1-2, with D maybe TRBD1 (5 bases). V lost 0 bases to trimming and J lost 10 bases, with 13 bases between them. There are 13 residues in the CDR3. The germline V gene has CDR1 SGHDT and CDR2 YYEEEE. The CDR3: CASSLAGDRVYTF. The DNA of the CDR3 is TGTGCCAGCAGCTTGGCGGGGGATCGCGTCTACACCTTC.

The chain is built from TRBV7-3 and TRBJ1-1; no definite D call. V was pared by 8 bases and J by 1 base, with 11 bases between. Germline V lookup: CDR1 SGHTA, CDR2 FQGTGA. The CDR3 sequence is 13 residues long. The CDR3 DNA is TGTGCCAGCGCCCGGTCCCCGAACACTGAAGCTTTCTTT. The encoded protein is CASARSPNTEAFF.

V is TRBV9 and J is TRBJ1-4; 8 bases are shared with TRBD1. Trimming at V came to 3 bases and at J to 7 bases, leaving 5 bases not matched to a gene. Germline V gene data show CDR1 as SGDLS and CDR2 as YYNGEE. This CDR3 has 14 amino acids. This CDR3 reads CASSARGRVEKLFF. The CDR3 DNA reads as TGTGCCAGCAGCGCCAGGGGGCGGGTTGAAAAACTGTTTTTT.

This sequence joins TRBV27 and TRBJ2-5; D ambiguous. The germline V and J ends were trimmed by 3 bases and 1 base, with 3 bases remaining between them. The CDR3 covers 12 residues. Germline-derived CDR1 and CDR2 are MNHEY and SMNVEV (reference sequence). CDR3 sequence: CASSLAQETQYF. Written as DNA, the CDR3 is TGTGCCAGCAGTTTGGCCCAAGAGACCCAGTACTTC.

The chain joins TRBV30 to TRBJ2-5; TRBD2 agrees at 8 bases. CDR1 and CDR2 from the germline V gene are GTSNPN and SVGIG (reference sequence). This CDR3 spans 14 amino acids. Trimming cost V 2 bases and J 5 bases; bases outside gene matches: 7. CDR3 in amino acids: CAWSFSGTGETQYF. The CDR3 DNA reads TGTGCCTGGAGTTTTAGCGGGACGGGGGAGACCCAGTACTTC. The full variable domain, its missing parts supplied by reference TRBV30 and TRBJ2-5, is SQTIHQWPATLVQPVGSPLSLECTVEGTSNPNLYWYRQAAGRGLQLLFYSVGIGQISSEVPQNLSASRPQDRQFILSSKKLLLSDSGFYLCAWSFSGTGETQYFGPGTRLLVL.

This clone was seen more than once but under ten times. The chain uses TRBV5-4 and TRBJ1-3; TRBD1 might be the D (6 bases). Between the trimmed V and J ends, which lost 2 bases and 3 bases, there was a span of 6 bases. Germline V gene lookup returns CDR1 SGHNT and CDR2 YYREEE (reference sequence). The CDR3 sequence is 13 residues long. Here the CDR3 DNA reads TGTGCCAGCAGCTTCAGGGGTGGAAACACCATATATTTT. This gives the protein CASSFRGGNTIYF.

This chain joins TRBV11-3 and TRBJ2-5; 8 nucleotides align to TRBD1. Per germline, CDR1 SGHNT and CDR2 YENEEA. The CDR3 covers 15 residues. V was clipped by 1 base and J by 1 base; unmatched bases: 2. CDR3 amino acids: CASSLGTGPQETQYF. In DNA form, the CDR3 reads TGTGCCAGCAGCTTAGGGACAGGGCCCCAAGAGACCCAGTACTTC.

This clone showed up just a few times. CDR3 loop: CASRPSDRPNEKLFF. CDR3 coding DNA: TGTGCCAGCAGACCGTCAGACAGACCTAATGAAAAACTGTTTTTT. This chain uses TRBV6-6 with TRBJ1-4; a possible D gene is TRBD1 (5 bases). V shed 6 bases and J shed 3 bases, with 14 bases lying between them. Germline lookup yields CDR1 MNHNY and CDR2 SVGAGI (reference sequence). This CDR3 has 15 residues.

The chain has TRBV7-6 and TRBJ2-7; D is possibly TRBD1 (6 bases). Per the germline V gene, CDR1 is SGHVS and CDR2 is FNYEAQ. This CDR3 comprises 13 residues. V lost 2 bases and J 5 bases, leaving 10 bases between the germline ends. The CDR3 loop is CASSLIQGDEQYF. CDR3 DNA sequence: TGTGCCAGCAGCTTAATACAGGGTGACGAGCAGTACTTC.